Listed here are 7 T cell receptor beta chains from one sample, sequenced in a study of Graves' ophthalmopathy and Graves' hyperthyroidism. Amplification of TCR beta CDR3 regions used RNA transcripts. The library came from an HTBI-primed first-round RT-PCR and a second-round multiplex PCR. TCRdb reprocessed the multiplex PCR reads via MiXCR and lists one record per CDR3 protein. The sample lists 23,000 or so distinct CDR3 sequences; approximately 48% were seen once. Sequencing was carried out using peripheral blood. The source is an adult woman with stable Graves' hyperthyroidism.

On this clonotype: A read error may produce the germline difference seen at one junction end. The chain is built from TRBV9 and TRBJ2-3; possibly TRBD2 for D (6 bases). Germline loops: CDR1 SGDLS, CDR2 YYNGEE. The CDR3 covers 16 residues. The CDR3 sequence: CASSQIGGSKGDSQYF. Here the CDR3 DNA reads TGTGCGAGCAGCCAGATAGGAGGGAGTAAGGGTGATTCGCAGTATTTT. Supplemented by reference TRBV9 and TRBJ2-3, the full variable domain reads DSGVTQTPKHLITATGQRVTLRCSPRSGDLSVYWYQQSLDQGLQFLIQYYNGEERAKGNILERFSAQQFPDLHSELNLSSLELGDSALYFCASSQIGGSKGDSQYFGPGTRLTVL.

V gene TRBV29-1 combines with J gene TRBJ2-1, with 9 nucleotides matching TRBD1. CDR3 size: 16 residues. The germline V gene has CDR1 SQVTM and CDR2 ANQGSEA. V was pared by 3 bases and J by 4 bases, with 10 bases of the junction left unmatched. The DNA of the CDR3 is TGCAGCGTTGACCTGGGACAGGGAAAATTATACAATGAGCAGTTCTTC. Amino acid sequence: CSVDLGQGKLYNEQFF.

This clonotype showed up many times. The V gene is TRBV4-1, the J gene TRBJ1-5; the D is unclear. The germline CDR1 and CDR2 sequences are MGHRA and YSYEKL. Trimming pared 0 bases from V and 11 bases from J, leaving 14 bases between. The CDR3 is 14 amino acids. The CDR3 region is CASSQDFGWTTQHF. As DNA, the CDR3 is TGCGCCAGCAGCCAAGATTTCGGGTGGACGACCCAGCATTTT.

Judged by abundance, this clonotype is medium-sized. The chain employs TRBV20-1 and TRBJ2-7; 8 positions match TRBD2. V shed 6 bases and J 7 bases; nucleotides not matched to a gene: 8. Per the germline V gene, CDR1 is DFQATT and CDR2 is SNEGSKA (reference sequence). The CDR3 has 12 residues. CDR3 sequence reads: CSAPRGLAEQYF. The CDR3 DNA follows: TGCAGTGCGCCTAGAGGACTAGCAGAGCAGTACTTC.

As for this clonotype: As the CDR3 is not closed by the conserved phenylalanine or tryptophan, this likely results from a read error. The DNA of the CDR3 is TGTGCCAGCAGTTCGGTAGGATTAGCGGGAGTGGGGACAGATACGCAGTATCTT. Translating gives CASSSVGLAGVGTDTQYL. The gene calls are TRBV12-3 or TRBV12-4 and TRBJ2-3, with TRBD2 identical over 9 bases. With 4 bases clipped from V and 3 bases from J, the junction kept 14 bases outside the gene matches. This CDR3 is built from 18 residues.

The rearrangement joins TRBV2 to TRBJ2-7; 10 bases agree with TRBD1. Per germline, CDR1 SNHLY and CDR2 FYNNEI. CDR3 length: 13 amino acids. The ends lost 6 bases at V and 4 bases at J; junction bases unmatched: 3. CDR3 in amino acids: CASSRQGAYEQYF. CDR3 nucleotide sequence: TGTGCCAGCAGCAGACAGGGGGCGTACGAGCAGTACTTC.

V usage is TRBV20-1 and J usage is TRBJ2-7; D possibly uses TRBD1 or TRBD2 (5 bases each). This CDR3 has 11 amino acids. Germline V gene lookup returns CDR1 DFQATT and CDR2 SNEGSKA (reference sequence). Between the trimmed V and J ends, which lost 5 bases and 6 bases, there was a span of 11 bases. The DNA of the CDR3 is TGCAGTGCTGAGACCGGGACCGAGCAGTACTTC. Translating it yields CSAETGTEQYF.